This entry lists 14 T cell receptor beta chains sequenced from one sample in a study of cytomegalovirus exposure and HLA in healthy donors. 13 Jbeta primers and 60 Vbeta primers were used for the PCR. Only in-frame clones appear in the TCRdb table, and some are missing; sequencing was by immunoSEQ multiplex PCR. The sample lists under 200,000 clones; roughly 80% were seen once. Sequencing input: PBMCs. All receptors come from a female donor in good health and CMV-seronegative.

This chain connects TRBV6-4 to TRBJ2-3, with TRBD1 matching 10 bases. There are 15 residues in the CDR3. In germline, CDR1 is MRHNA, CDR2 SNTAGT. The junction had 1 base not matched to a gene; V was cut back by 0 bases and J by 4 bases. CDR3 protein: CASSDSTGGPDTQYF. As DNA, the CDR3 is TGTGCCAGCAGTGACTCGACAGGGGGCCCAGATACGCAGTATTTT.

This chain joins TRBV9 and TRBJ2-5, with TRBD1 identical over 9 bases. CDR3 size: 15 residues. Germline trimming cut 0 bases from V and 4 bases from J; bases unmatched to any gene: 4. Germline V lookup: CDR1 SGDLS, CDR2 YYNGEE. The CDR3 DNA follows: TGTGCCAGCAGCGTAGGTTACAGGGGGCTAGAGACCCAGTACTTC. It codes for CASSVGYRGLETQYF.

This clone occurred once. The rearrangement joins TRBV19 to TRBJ2-7; a possible D gene is TRBD1 (5 bases). The CDR3 runs 16 residues. The germline CDR1 and CDR2 sequences are LNHDA and SQIVND (reference sequence). V shed 0 bases and J shed 3 bases, with 15 bases lying between them. The CDR3 nucleotides are TGTGCCAGTAGTATAGATCACGGGTCAGGGATCTACGAGCAGTACTTC. The encoded protein is CASSIDHGSGIYEQYF.

The chain carries TRBV6-5 and TRBJ2-1; possible D gene TRBD1, 5 bases. The CDR3 is 15 amino acids. Trimming took 2 bases from V and 6 from J, leaving 14 bases between them. CDR1 is MNHEY and CDR2 is SVGAGI in the germline V gene. The CDR3 reads CASSYGREAPNEQFF. DNA for the CDR3: TGTGCCAGCAGTTACGGCAGGGAAGCTCCCAATGAGCAGTTCTTC.

The V call is TRBV18, the J call TRBJ1-1, with 8 bases lining up with TRBD1. CDR3 length equals 16 residues. Germline V gene lookup returns CDR1 KGHSH and CDR2 LQKENI. J was trimmed by 1 base and V by 1 base; bases with no gene match: 5. CDR3 amino acids: CASSPQSGGENTEAFF. CDR3 bases: TGTGCCAGCTCACCACAGTCAGGGGGCGAGAACACTGAAGCTTTCTTT.

The genes are TRBV7-3 and TRBJ2-3, with D perhaps matching TRBD1 (6 bases). V lost 6 bases and J lost 1, with 8 bases in between. The CDR3 contains 13 residues. Germline CDR1 and CDR2: SGHTA and FQGTGA. The CDR3 coding sequence is TGTGCCAGCAGTTCAGGGGGCACAGATACGCAGTATTTT. This encodes CASSSGGTDTQYF.

The chain joins TRBV28 to TRBJ1-2; the D is unclear. Germline CDR1 is MDHEN and CDR2 is SYDVKM. The CDR3 spans 14 residues. V was pared by 5 bases and J by 3 bases, with 13 bases between. The CDR3 loop reads CASSQPGKHYGYTF. For the CDR3, the DNA is TGTGCCAGCAGTCAGCCGGGTAAACACTATGGCTACACCTTC.

With respect to this clone: The same CDR3 arises from other DNA sequences in this sample as well. The chain uses TRBV15 and TRBJ1-3; 7 bases are a match to TRBD1. Germline CDR1 reads LNHNV; CDR2 reads YYDKDF (reference sequence). J lost 2 bases, V lost 0 bases, and 1 base had no gene match. This CDR3 is 15 amino acids long. CDR3 protein: CATSRDRGPGNTIYF. CDR3 bases: TGTGCCACCAGCAGAGATAGGGGGCCTGGAAACACCATATATTTT.

The table lists this clone with a few counts. The chain links TRBV7-9 to TRBJ2-7; 9 bases fit TRBD1. The ends lost 0 bases at V and 1 base at J; junction bases unmatched: 4. The CDR3 is 16 residues long. The germline V gene encodes CDR1 SEHNR and CDR2 FQNEAQ (reference sequence). CDR3 region: CASSLAGTGSSYEQYF. The CDR3 DNA sequence: TGTGCCAGCAGCTTAGCCGGGACAGGGTCTTCCTACGAGCAGTACTTC.

The table lists this clone with a few counts. The CDR3 nucleotides read TGTGCCAGTAGTTTCCTCTCGGGACTAGCGGGAAGCACAGATACGCAGTATTTT. Translation gives CASSFLSGLAGSTDTQYF. The V gene is TRBV19, the J gene TRBJ2-3; 13 bases agree with TRBD2. The V gene end was trimmed by 5 bases and the J gene end by 0 bases; junction bases not matched to a gene: 8. The CDR3 contains 18 residues. The germline gives CDR1 LNHDA, CDR2 SQIVND (reference sequence). Full variable domain (outside the CDR3, taken from reference TRBV19 and TRBJ2-3): DGGITQSPKYLFRKEGQNVTLSCEQNLNHDAMYWYRQDPGQGLRLIYYSQIVNDFQKGDIAEGYSVSREKKESFPLTVTSAQKNPTAFYLCASSFLSGLAGSTDTQYFGPGTRLTVL.

This chain connects TRBV28 to TRBJ1-2; a weak D match, TRBD1 (6 bases). CDR1 and CDR2 from the germline V gene are MDHEN and SYDVKM. The V end lost 8 bases, the J end lost 4 bases, and 11 bases lay between the germline ends. This CDR3 region has 12 residues. CDR3 nucleotide sequence: TGTGCCAGCGGACAGACCTCCTATGGCTACACCTTC. It specifies CASGQTSYGYTF.

The chain has TRBV6-5 and TRBJ1-4; D might be TRBD1 (5 bases). With 2 bases removed from V and 5 bases from J, the gap between germline ends came to 12 bases. The CDR3 extends over 15 amino acids. CDR1 is MNHEY and CDR2 is SVGAGI in the germline V gene. Written as DNA, the CDR3 is TGTGCCAGCAGTTACAGCGGGGGACGGAATGAAAAACTGTTTTTT. It yields the protein CASSYSGGRNEKLFF.

V gene TRBV29-1 combines with J gene TRBJ2-5, with 8 bases matching TRBD2. The J segment lost 5 bases and the V segment lost 6 bases, leaving 8 bases of the junction unmatched. The germline V gene encodes CDR1 SQVTM and CDR2 ANQGSEA. The CDR3 sequence is 13 residues long. In DNA, the CDR3 is TGCAGCGTGGGGACTAGACAATGGGAGACCCAGTACTTC. It specifies CSVGTRQWETQYF.

The V gene is TRBV5-4, the J gene TRBJ2-1; 9 bases are shared with TRBD2. Trimming cost V 3 bases and J 10 bases; bases outside gene matches: 17. CDR3 length: 17 amino acids. CDR1 and CDR2 (germline): SGHNT, YYREEE (reference sequence). The CDR3 region is CASSSGLAQTTRMEQFF. The CDR3 DNA follows: TGTGCCAGCAGCTCGGGACTAGCCCAAACCACAAGAATGGAGCAGTTCTTC.